A single sample is the source of the 20 T cell receptor beta chains below, sequenced in a study of a mutant IDH1 vaccine in newly diagnosed glioma. The time point denotes: week 5, during vaccination. Vaccinated patients received 300 ug of mutant IDH1 20-mer peptide per dose, with topical imiquimod. Their antigen targets remain unknown. Data came from immunoSEQ multiplex PCR; TCRdb stores just in-frame clones and leaves some out. The table includes almost 30,000 clones, roughly 87% detected once. The source material was peripheral blood mononuclear cells (PBMCs), sampled from a glioma patient whose treatment included an IDH1 peptide vaccine. The receptors come from a woman aged 40 to 50 with glioma. Some clones in this sample may be carry-over from other donors' samples.

This clone occurred a few times. CDR3 protein: CASSQDLRIMGEKLFF. In DNA form, the CDR3 reads TGCGCCAGCAGCCAAGATCTTAGGATTATGGGCGAAAAACTGTTTTTT. J is TRBJ1-4 and V is TRBV4-3; D not certain. Trimming stripped 0 bases from V and 8 bases from J, with 16 bases between. Germline CDR1 is LGHNA and CDR2 is YSLEER. The CDR3 is 16 amino acids.

The V call is TRBV29-1, the J call TRBJ2-7; 8 nucleotides line up with TRBD2. CDR1 is SQVTM, CDR2 ANQGSEA, per germline. V shed 7 bases, J shed 5 bases, and the junction held 4 bases outside the gene matches. CDR3 length: 11 amino acids. The CDR3 loop is CSGGLADEQYF. The CDR3 DNA follows: TGCAGCGGTGGACTAGCAGACGAGCAGTACTTC.

This clone has just a few counts. The V call is TRBV20-1, the J call TRBJ2-4; D perhaps matches TRBD1 (5 bases). V was shortened by 4 bases and J by 14 bases, with 6 bases between the two germline ends. The CDR3 has 8 residues. Per germline, CDR1 DFQATT and CDR2 SNEGSKA (reference sequence). The CDR3 loop is CSAIGEYF. CDR3 coding DNA: TGCAGTGCTATAGGGGAGTACTTC.

V usage is TRBV5-1 and J usage is TRBJ2-1, with 10 bases lining up with TRBD1. Per germline, CDR1 SGHRS and CDR2 YFSETQ. The CDR3 is 15 residues long. V trimming: 4 bases; J trimming: 3 bases; junction bases outside the gene matches: 4. The chain's CDR3 is CASSNRDRGYNEQFF. CDR3 DNA sequence: TGCGCCAGCAGCAACCGGGACAGGGGCTACAATGAGCAGTTCTTC.

The V gene is TRBV7-9, the J gene TRBJ2-7, with a tentative D call TRBD2 (5 bases). V lost 5 bases, J lost 1 base, and 21 bases lay in between. This CDR3 has 17 residues. CDR1 is SEHNR, CDR2 FQNEAQ, per germline (reference sequence). CDR3 region: CASSQDPLRTPSYEQYF. The CDR3 DNA reads as TGTGCCAGCAGCCAAGATCCGTTGAGGACTCCATCCTACGAGCAGTACTTC.

V and J are TRBV19 and TRBJ2-7; 10 nucleotides agree with TRBD1. CDR3 length equals 14 residues. CDR1 and CDR2 (germline): LNHDA, SQIVND (reference sequence). V was pared by 3 bases and J by 6 bases, with 5 bases of the junction left unmatched. The CDR3 loop reads CASSMGTGAFEQYF. The CDR3 region has the DNA TGTGCCAGTAGTATGGGGACAGGGGCTTTCGAGCAGTACTTC.

The chain combines TRBV9 with TRBJ2-7; no reliable D call. The CDR3 covers 14 residues. Germline V gene sequence: CDR1 SGDLS, CDR2 YYNGEE. V lost 3 bases, J lost 3 bases, and 13 bases lay in between. The CDR3 nucleotides are TGTGCCAGCAGCGCGGAGAGTAGTAACTACGAGCAGTACTTC. Translating gives CASSAESSNYEQYF.

There are a few counts of this clone. J is TRBJ2-3 and V is TRBV25-1; D gene unclear. The germline V gene encodes CDR1 MGHDK and CDR2 SYGVNS. The CDR3 totals 13 residues. Trimming stripped 7 bases from V and 7 bases from J, with 15 bases between. CDR3 DNA: TGTGCCAGCACCGGCCCCCTCGAGCATACGCAGTATTTT. Translated: CASTGPLEHTQYF.

Note on this clone: Its ends do not fully match the called genes, so a read error is possible. This chain uses TRBV5-4 with TRBJ2-7; D may match TRBD1 or TRBD2 (5 bases each). CDR3 length: 11 residues. From germline, CDR1 is SGHNT and CDR2 YYREEE (reference sequence). The CDR3 region has the DNA TGTGCCAGCAGCCTTGGACTCGAACAGGACTTC. It translates to CASSLGLEQDF.

The chain combines TRBV28 with TRBJ2-3; the D gene is possibly TRBD2 (5 bases). V lost 10 bases and J 1 base, leaving 12 bases between the germline ends. The CDR3 has 13 residues. CDR1 is MDHEN, CDR2 SYDVKM, per germline. This CDR3 reads CAMGSLGTDTQYF. CDR3 DNA sequence: TGTGCCATGGGGAGTCTGGGCACAGATACGCAGTATTTT.

The rearrangement links TRBV7-9 to TRBJ2-7; 11 bases align to TRBD1. CDR3 size: 16 residues. Germline CDR1 SEHNR, CDR2 FQNEAQ (reference sequence). V lost 5 bases, J lost 2 bases, and 8 bases stayed unmatched. The CDR3, as DNA: TGTGCCAGCAGCATCGGACAGGGGGCGACCCCCTACGAGCAGTACTTC. Encoded protein: CASSIGQGATPYEQYF.

Only one count was recorded for this clone. The chain links TRBV18 to TRBJ1-2, with a possible D match to TRBD1 (5 bases). Trimming left V 3 bases short and J 2 bases short, with 16 bases between. Germline V gene lookup returns CDR1 KGHSH and CDR2 LQKENI. CDR3 length equals 16 residues. In DNA form, the CDR3 reads TGTGCCAGCTCACCGGGGATCAGGGAAGGGAACTATGGCTACACCTTC. Encoded protein: CASSPGIREGNYGYTF.

This clone has only one observation. This CDR3 is CASSLDRALTGELFF. The CDR3 region has the DNA TGTGCCAGCAGTTTGGACAGGGCCCTCACCGGGGAGCTGTTTTTT. The rearrangement links TRBV7-6 to TRBJ2-2; 8 bases are shared with TRBD1. Germline CDR1 and CDR2: SGHVS and FNYEAQ. The CDR3 contains 15 residues. The V and J ends lost 6 bases and 4 bases, in that order; junction bases with no gene match: 7.

This rearrangement joins TRBV6-1 to TRBJ2-3, with D tentatively TRBD1 or TRBD2 (5 bases each). The CDR3 totals 14 residues. V was clipped by 7 bases and J by 2 bases, with 13 bases between them. The germline V gene has CDR1 MNHNS and CDR2 SASEGT. CDR3 loop: CASMGTLNTDTQYF. The CDR3 nucleotides read TGTGCCAGCATGGGGACCTTGAACACAGATACGCAGTATTTT.

The chain couples TRBV19 to TRBJ1-5; weak D call: TRBD1 (5 bases). V was cut by 10 bases and J by 7 bases, with 14 bases left in between. CDR1 and CDR2 from the germline V gene are LNHDA and SQIVND (reference sequence). The CDR3 spans 12 residues. CDR3 amino acids: CAIGGEGQPQHF. For the CDR3, the DNA is TGTGCCATCGGGGGGGAGGGGCAGCCCCAGCATTTT.

This chain links TRBV6-1 with TRBJ1-1; 10 positions agree with TRBD1. This CDR3 region has 14 residues. Germline CDR1 is MNHNS and CDR2 is SASEGT. With V trimmed by 9 bases and J by 4 bases, 8 bases remained unmatched. The DNA of the CDR3 is TGTGCCAGTCCCCCGGGGACAGGGGCCACTGAAGCTTTCTTT. Encoded protein: CASPPGTGATEAFF.

The chain carries TRBV25-1 and TRBJ1-1; unclear D gene. The ends were cut back, 8 bases at V and 1 base at J, with 8 bases in the middle. The CDR3 runs 12 residues. The germline V gene encodes CDR1 MGHDK and CDR2 SYGVNS. DNA for the CDR3: TGTGCCAGCGATACGAGGAACACTGAAGCTTTCTTT. It is translated as CASDTRNTEAFF.

This clone was found once. The chain employs TRBV6-4 and TRBJ2-1; D unclear. Looked up from germline, CDR1 is MRHNA and CDR2 is SNTAGT. V lost 6 bases and J 1 base, leaving 10 bases between the germline ends. The CDR3 consists of 14 residues. CDR3 residues: CASRGMVSYNEQFF. For the CDR3, the DNA is TGTGCCAGCAGAGGAATGGTATCCTACAATGAGCAGTTCTTC.

This chain uses TRBV6-5 with TRBJ1-1; D is ambiguous. This CDR3 has 14 amino acids. Trimming removed 3 bases at V and 3 bases at J, with 11 bases between. Germline CDR1 reads MNHEY; CDR2 reads SVGAGI. The CDR3 nucleotides are TGTGCCAGCAGTTATGCATCCGGGGACACTGAAGCTTTCTTT. Its protein product is CASSYASGDTEAFF.

This chain joins TRBV11-2 and TRBJ2-7; D remains unclear. Trimming pared 0 bases from V and 3 bases from J, leaving 12 bases between. Germline-derived CDR1 and CDR2 are SGHAT and FQNNGV. CDR3 length: 15 residues. In DNA form, the CDR3 reads TGTGCCAGCAGCTTAGATTTGGACGTCGACTACGAGCAGTACTTC. Protein: CASSLDLDVDYEQYF.